A single T cell receptor beta chain is shown here with its context. The sample originates from a study of shared clonotypes between healthy human individuals. Libraries were prepared by immunoSEQ multiplex PCR; TCRdb keeps only in-frame clonotypes and omits some of them. Here the sample spans approximately 1.5 million clones, nearly 99% being singletons. The sample taken for sequencing was naive CD4+ T cells sorted from blood. Subset denoted: CD45RA+ positively selected. The source is a young man in good health.

The CDR3 DNA sequence: TGTGCCAGCAGTGAAGCGCCCCAGAGGGAGACTGAAGCTTTCTTT. Translating it yields CASSEAPQRETEAFF. V and J are TRBV2 and TRBJ1-1; D unclear. The CDR3 is 15 residues long. Looked up from germline, CDR1 is SNHLY and CDR2 is FYNNEI. V gave up 0 bases and J gave up 5 bases, with 13 bases separating them.